The rows below give T cell receptor beta chains drawn from one sample of a study of identical twins. In TCRdb, the 5' RACE reads were re-called with MiXCR into one record per CDR3 protein. The sample records hundreds of thousands of distinct CDR3 sequences, roughly an eighth being singletons. The data were also submitted as part of a second study, on yellow fever vaccine responses in identical twins.

The sequencing sample was made of PBMCs. These receptors all stem from a woman aged 18-29 years in good health. Each CDR3 is given with its conserved first and last residue. The D gene is left open where the match is weak. A clone size is listed for some rows: how often the clone was seen (once, few, many), or a class if it is expanded.

D gene	clone size	V gene	J gene	CDR3 protein	CDR3 DNA
.	many	TRBV7-9	TRBJ2-1	CASSLGGPAVFNEQFF	TGTGCCAGCAGCTTAGGAGGGCCTGCCGTCTTTAATGAGCAGTTCTTC
TRBD2	few	TRBV7-9	TRBJ2-7	CASSRPNSLAGATEQYF	TGTGCCAGCAGCCGTCCCAACAGCCTAGCGGGAGCTACCGAGCAGTACTTC
.	few	TRBV5-1	TRBJ1-4	CASSSTGKEKLFF	TGCGCCAGCAGCTCCACCGGGAAGGAAAAACTGTTTTTT
.	few	TRBV9	TRBJ1-2	CASSATGGWGFDYGYTF	TGTGCCAGCAGCGCAACGGGGGGATGGGGGTTCGACTATGGCTACACCTTC
TRBD1	few	TRBV5-1	TRBJ2-5	CASSKGQGSFQETQYF	TGCGCCAGCAGCAAGGGACAGGGCTCTTTTCAGGAGACCCAGTACTTC
.	.	TRBV10-2	TRBJ1-3	CASSHWVPGNTIYF	TGCGCCAGCAGCCACTGGGTTCCTGGAAACACCATATATTTT
.	many	TRBV9	TRBJ2-1	CASNTLGYNEQFF	TGTGCCAGCAACACCCTGGGATACAATGAGCAGTTCTTC
.	.	TRBV2	TRBJ1-2	CASSYSRGANYGYTF	TGTGCCAGCAGTTACTCGAGGGGAGCTAACTATGGCTACACCTTC
.	.	TRBV6-5	TRBJ2-7	CASSYAQNYEQYF	TGTGCCAGCAGTTACGCACAGAACTACGAGCAGTACTTC
.	many	TRBV6-1	TRBJ1-1	CASSNTEAFF	TGTGCCAGCAGTAACACTGAAGCTTTCTTT
TRBD2	.	TRBV13	TRBJ2-2	CASSSGTSGMNTGELFF	TGTGCCAGCAGCTCCGGGACTAGCGGGATGAACACCGGGGAGCTGTTTTTT
TRBD1	few	TRBV4-1	TRBJ2-1	CASSPRDRGYYNEQFF	TGCGCCAGCAGCCCCCGTGACAGGGGCTACTACAATGAGCAGTTCTTC
TRBD1	.	TRBV6-1	TRBJ1-2	CASRGPTGALYGYTF	TGTGCCAGCAGGGGACCGACAGGGGCACTATATGGCTACACCTTC
TRBD2	.	TRBV29-1	TRBJ2-3	CSVPWGGDTQYF	TGCAGCGTCCCTTGGGGGGGAGATACGCAGTATTTT
TRBD2	few	TRBV7-7	TRBJ2-1	CASSLLAGGSNNEQFF	TGTGCCAGCAGCTTATTGGCGGGAGGTTCGAATAATGAGCAGTTCTTC
.	.	TRBV20-1	TRBJ2-5	CSARDAGKGTETQYF	TGCAGTGCTAGAGACGCAGGGAAAGGGACGGAGACCCAGTACTTC
.	.	TRBV10-3	TRBJ2-1	CAISAIAAESSYNEQFF	TGTGCCATCAGCGCGATTGCGGCGGAAAGCTCCTACAATGAGCAGTTCTTC
.	.	TRBV15	TRBJ2-3	CATRHAGDPYTDTQYF	TGTGCCACCAGGCACGCAGGGGACCCCTACACAGATACGCAGTATTTT
TRBD1	.	TRBV28	TRBJ2-2	CASKMTGRYGELFF	TGTGCCAGCAAAATGACAGGGAGATACGGGGAGCTGTTTTTT
TRBD1	many	TRBV19	TRBJ1-2	CASSMGQGYGYTF	TGTGCCAGTAGTATGGGACAGGGGTATGGCTACACCTTC
.	.	TRBV9	TRBJ2-6	CASSVDLQRPSSGANVLTF	TGTGCCAGCAGCGTTGATCTCCAGCGCCCTAGCTCTGGGGCCAACGTCCTGACTTTC
.	few	TRBV7-2	TRBJ2-1	CASSLEGKNEQFF	TGTGCCAGCAGCCTGGAGGGTAAGAATGAGCAGTTCTTC
.	.	TRBV6-5	TRBJ2-3	CASSYIRGTDTQYF	TGTGCCAGCAGTTACATCCGGGGCACAGATACGCAGTATTTT
TRBD1	few	TRBV7-9	TRBJ1-4	CASSSAGQGNEKLFF	TGTGCCAGCAGCTCTGCCGGACAGGGAAATGAAAAACTGTTTTTT
TRBD1	.	TRBV12-3/TRBV12-4	TRBJ1-2	CASSFSGQGAIGYTF	TGTGCCAGCAGTTTTTCGGGACAGGGGGCGATTGGCTACACCTTC
.	.	TRBV5-6	TRBJ1-6	CASSGRQQSSPLHF	TGTGCCAGCAGTGGGAGACAGCAGTCGAGTCCCCTCCACTTT
.	.	TRBV7-3	TRBJ2-1	CASSSTGPLGSEQFF	TGTGCCAGCAGCTCCACTGGCCCCTTGGGGAGTGAGCAGTTCTTC